This T cell receptor (beta chain) was retrieved from a study of T cell responses to AZD1222 COVID-19 vaccine. Turning to this clone: The antigen is not known.

Study outcomes and limitations: Sampled repertoires all dated from after the peak T cell response. Vaccine-associated CD4 TCRs spanned spike, dominant at 160-218 and 743-854. At baseline, seropositivity was found in only a handful of AZD1222 recipients. Close to half of all spike-specific TCRs reportedly target regions of the variants that are unmutated.

This CDR3 comprises 17 residues. The germline V gene has CDR1 LNHDA and CDR2 SQIVND (reference sequence). With V trimmed by 3 bases and J by 6 bases, 15 bases remained unmatched. The data were produced by immunoSEQ multiplex PCR, yet TCRdb's version contains in-frame clones alone and is incomplete. The sample contains under 150,000 clones, around 84% of which appear only once. The sequencing used peripheral blood, collected 28 days after the second AZD1222 dose. This sequence joins TRBV19 and TRBJ1-1; TRBD1 aligns across 8 bases. The source of this sequence is an adult who received the AZD1222 COVID-19 vaccine. The CDR3 nucleotides are TGTGCCAGTAGTATCCCTCCTTTATACAGGGGGTCGGCTGAAGCTTTCTTT. Translating gives CASSIPPLYRGSAEAFF. Based on the CDR3 plus reference TRBV19 and TRBJ1-1, the full variable domain is DGGITQSPKYLFRKEGQNVTLSCEQNLNHDAMYWYRQDPGQGLRLIYYSQIVNDFQKGDIAEGYSVSREKKESFPLTVTSAQKNPTAFYLCASSIPPLYRGSAEAFFGQGTRLTVV.